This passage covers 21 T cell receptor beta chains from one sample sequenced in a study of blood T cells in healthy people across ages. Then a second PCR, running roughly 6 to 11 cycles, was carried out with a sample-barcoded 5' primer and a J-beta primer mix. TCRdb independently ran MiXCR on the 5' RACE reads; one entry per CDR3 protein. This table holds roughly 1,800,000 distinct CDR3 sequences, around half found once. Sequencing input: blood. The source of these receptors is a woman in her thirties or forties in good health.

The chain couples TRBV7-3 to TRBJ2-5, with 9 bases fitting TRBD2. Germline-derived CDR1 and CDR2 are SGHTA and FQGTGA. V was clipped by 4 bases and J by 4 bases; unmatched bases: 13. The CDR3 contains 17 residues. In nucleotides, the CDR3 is TGTGCCAGCAGCTCTCGCGGGGGGGGACTGGGTAGAGAGACCCAGTACTTC. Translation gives CASSSRGGGLGRETQYF.

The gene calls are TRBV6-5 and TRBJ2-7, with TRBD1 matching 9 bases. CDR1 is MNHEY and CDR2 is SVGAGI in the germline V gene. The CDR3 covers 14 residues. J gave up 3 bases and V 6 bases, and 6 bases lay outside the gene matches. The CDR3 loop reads CASSLGTGLYEQYF. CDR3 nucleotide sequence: TGTGCCAGCAGCTTGGGGACAGGGCTCTACGAGCAGTACTTC.

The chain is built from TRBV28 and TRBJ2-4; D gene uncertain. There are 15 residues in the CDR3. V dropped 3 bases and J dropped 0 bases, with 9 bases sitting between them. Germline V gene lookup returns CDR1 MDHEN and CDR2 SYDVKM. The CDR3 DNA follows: TGTGCCAGCAGTTTCCGGACCCTAGCCAAAAACATTCAGTACTTC. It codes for CASSFRTLAKNIQYF.

The CDR3 region is CASSLIGGANSGANVLTF. Here the CDR3 DNA reads TGTGCCAGCAGTTTGATAGGGGGGGCCAACTCTGGGGCCAACGTCCTGACTTTC. The chain has TRBV27 and TRBJ2-6, with D maybe TRBD2 (7 bases). This CDR3 has 18 amino acids. Germline V gives CDR1 MNHEY, CDR2 SMNVEV (reference sequence). The V gene lost 3 bases and the J gene lost 0 bases, with 15 bases spanning the gap.

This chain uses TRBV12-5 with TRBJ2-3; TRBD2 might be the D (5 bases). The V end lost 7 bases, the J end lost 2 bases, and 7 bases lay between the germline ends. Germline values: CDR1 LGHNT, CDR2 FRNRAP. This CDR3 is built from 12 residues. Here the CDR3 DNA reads TGTGCTAGTGTGGGAGACACAGATACGCAGTATTTT. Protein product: CASVGDTDTQYF. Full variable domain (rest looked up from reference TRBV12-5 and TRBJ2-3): DARVTQTPRHKVTEMGQEVTMRCQPILGHNTVFWYRQTMMQGLELLAYFRNRAPLDDSGMPKDRFSAEMPDATLATLKIQPSEPRDSAVYFCASVGDTDTQYFGPGTRLTVL.

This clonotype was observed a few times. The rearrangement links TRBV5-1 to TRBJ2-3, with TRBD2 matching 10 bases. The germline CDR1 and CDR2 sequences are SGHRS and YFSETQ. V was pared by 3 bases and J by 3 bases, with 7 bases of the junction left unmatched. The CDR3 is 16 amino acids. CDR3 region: CASSSTSGIGTDTQYF. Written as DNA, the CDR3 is TGCGCCAGCAGCTCTACTAGCGGGATCGGAACAGATACGCAGTATTTT.

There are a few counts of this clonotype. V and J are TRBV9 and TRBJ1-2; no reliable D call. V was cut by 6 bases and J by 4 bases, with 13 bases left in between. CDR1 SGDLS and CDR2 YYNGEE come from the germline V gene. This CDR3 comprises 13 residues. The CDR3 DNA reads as TGTGCCAGCACCGGAGATTCCCGCTATGGCTACACCTTC. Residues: CASTGDSRYGYTF.

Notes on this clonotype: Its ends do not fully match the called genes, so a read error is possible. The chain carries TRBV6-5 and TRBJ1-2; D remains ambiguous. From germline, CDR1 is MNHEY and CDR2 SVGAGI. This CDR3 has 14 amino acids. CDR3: CASSYSMTNYGHTF. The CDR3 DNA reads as TGTGCCAGCAGTTACTCGATGACTAACTATGGCCACACCTTC.

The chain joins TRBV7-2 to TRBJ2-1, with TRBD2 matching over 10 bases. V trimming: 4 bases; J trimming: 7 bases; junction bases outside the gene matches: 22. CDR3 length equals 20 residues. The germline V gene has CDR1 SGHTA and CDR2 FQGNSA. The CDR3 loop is CASSSPRGESGGGTFNEQFF. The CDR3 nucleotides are TGTGCCAGCAGCTCCCCCAGGGGAGAGAGCGGGGGGGGGACCTTTAATGAGCAGTTCTTC. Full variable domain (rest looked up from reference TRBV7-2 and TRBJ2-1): GAGVSQSPSNKVTEKGKDVELRCDPISGHTALYWYRQSLGQGLEFLIYFQGNSAPDKSGLPSDRFSAERTGGSVSTLTIQRTQQEDSAVYLCASSSPRGESGGGTFNEQFFGPGTRLTVL.

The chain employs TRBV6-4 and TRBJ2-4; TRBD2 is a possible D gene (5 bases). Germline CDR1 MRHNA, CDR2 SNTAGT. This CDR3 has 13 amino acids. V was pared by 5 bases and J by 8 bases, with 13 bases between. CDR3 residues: CASSRTGEDIQYF. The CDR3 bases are TGTGCCAGCAGTCGGACTGGAGAAGACATTCAGTACTTC.

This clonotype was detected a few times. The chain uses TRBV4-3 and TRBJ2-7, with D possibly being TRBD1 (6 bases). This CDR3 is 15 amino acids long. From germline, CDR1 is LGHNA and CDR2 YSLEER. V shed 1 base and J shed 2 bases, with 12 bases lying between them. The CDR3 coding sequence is TGCGCCAGCAGCCAAGTAGACAGGAACCCCTACGAGCAGTACTTC. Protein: CASSQVDRNPYEQYF.

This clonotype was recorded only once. CDR3 in amino acids: CASSDTGIRPGNQPQHF. CDR3 DNA: TGTGCCAGCAGTGACACCGGGATACGCCCGGGCAATCAGCCCCAGCATTTT. The V gene is TRBV6-1, the J gene TRBJ1-5; D remains ambiguous. The CDR3 runs 17 residues. Per germline, CDR1 MNHNS and CDR2 SASEGT. The V and J ends lost 3 bases and 2 bases respectively, with 17 bases between them.

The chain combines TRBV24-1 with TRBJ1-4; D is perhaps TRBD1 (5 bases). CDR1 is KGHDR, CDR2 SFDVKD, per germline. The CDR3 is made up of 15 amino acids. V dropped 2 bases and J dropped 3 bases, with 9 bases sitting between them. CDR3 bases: TGTGCCACCAGTGATTCGGGGGTAGCTAATGAAAAACTGTTTTTT. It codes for CATSDSGVANEKLFF.

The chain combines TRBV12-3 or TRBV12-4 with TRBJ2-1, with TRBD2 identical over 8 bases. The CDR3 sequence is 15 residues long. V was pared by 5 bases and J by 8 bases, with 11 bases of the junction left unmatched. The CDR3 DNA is TGTGCCAGCAGTCAGCCGGGACTAGGGGAGGATGAGCAGTTCTTC. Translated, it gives CASSQPGLGEDEQFF.

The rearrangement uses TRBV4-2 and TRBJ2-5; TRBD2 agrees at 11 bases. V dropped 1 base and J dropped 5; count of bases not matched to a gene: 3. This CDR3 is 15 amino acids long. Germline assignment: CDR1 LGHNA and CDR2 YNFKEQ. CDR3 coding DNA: TGTGCCAGCAGCCAAGTAGCGGGGGGGATGGAGACCCAGTACTTC. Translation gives CASSQVAGGMETQYF.

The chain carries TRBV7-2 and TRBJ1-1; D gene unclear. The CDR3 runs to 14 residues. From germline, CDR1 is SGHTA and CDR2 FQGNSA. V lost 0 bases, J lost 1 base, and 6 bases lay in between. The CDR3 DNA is TGTGCCAGCAGCTTAGCGCACCAGAACACTGAAGCTTTCTTT. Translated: CASSLAHQNTEAFF.

This CDR3 reads CANNPGQGGHEQYF. DNA for the CDR3: TGTGCCAACAACCCGGGACAGGGAGGCCACGAGCAGTACTTC. This sequence joins TRBV10-3 and TRBJ2-7, with 9 nucleotides matching TRBD1. The ends lost 10 bases at V and 5 bases at J; junction bases unmatched: 12. This CDR3 spans 14 amino acids. In germline, CDR1 is ENHRY, CDR2 SYGVKD.

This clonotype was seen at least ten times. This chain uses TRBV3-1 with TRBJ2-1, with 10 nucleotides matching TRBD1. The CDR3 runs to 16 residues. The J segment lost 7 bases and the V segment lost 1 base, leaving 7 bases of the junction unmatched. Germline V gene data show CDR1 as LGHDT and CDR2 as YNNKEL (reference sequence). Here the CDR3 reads CASSQAATGGYNEQFF. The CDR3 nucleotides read TGTGCCAGCAGCCAAGCTGCGACAGGGGGCTATAATGAGCAGTTCTTC.

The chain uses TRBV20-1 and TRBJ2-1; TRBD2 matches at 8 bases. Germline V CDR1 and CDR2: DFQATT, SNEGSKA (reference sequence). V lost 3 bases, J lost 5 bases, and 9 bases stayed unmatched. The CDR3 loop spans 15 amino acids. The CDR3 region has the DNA TGCAGTGCTAGGAGCCTAGCGGGCGATAACAATGAGCAGTTCTTC. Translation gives CSARSLAGDNNEQFF.

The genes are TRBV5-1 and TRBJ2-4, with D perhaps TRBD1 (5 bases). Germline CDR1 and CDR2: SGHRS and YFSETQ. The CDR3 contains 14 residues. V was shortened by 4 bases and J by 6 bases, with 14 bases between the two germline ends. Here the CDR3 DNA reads TGCGCCAGCAGCGTGACGGCAGGGCTAAACATTCAGTACTTC. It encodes CASSVTAGLNIQYF.

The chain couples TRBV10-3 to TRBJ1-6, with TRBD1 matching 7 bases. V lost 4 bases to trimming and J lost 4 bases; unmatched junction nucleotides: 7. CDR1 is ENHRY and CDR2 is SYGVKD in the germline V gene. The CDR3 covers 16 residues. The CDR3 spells CAISGAGGLYNSPLHF. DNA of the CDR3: TGTGCCATCAGTGGAGCAGGGGGACTTTATAATTCACCCCTCCACTTT.